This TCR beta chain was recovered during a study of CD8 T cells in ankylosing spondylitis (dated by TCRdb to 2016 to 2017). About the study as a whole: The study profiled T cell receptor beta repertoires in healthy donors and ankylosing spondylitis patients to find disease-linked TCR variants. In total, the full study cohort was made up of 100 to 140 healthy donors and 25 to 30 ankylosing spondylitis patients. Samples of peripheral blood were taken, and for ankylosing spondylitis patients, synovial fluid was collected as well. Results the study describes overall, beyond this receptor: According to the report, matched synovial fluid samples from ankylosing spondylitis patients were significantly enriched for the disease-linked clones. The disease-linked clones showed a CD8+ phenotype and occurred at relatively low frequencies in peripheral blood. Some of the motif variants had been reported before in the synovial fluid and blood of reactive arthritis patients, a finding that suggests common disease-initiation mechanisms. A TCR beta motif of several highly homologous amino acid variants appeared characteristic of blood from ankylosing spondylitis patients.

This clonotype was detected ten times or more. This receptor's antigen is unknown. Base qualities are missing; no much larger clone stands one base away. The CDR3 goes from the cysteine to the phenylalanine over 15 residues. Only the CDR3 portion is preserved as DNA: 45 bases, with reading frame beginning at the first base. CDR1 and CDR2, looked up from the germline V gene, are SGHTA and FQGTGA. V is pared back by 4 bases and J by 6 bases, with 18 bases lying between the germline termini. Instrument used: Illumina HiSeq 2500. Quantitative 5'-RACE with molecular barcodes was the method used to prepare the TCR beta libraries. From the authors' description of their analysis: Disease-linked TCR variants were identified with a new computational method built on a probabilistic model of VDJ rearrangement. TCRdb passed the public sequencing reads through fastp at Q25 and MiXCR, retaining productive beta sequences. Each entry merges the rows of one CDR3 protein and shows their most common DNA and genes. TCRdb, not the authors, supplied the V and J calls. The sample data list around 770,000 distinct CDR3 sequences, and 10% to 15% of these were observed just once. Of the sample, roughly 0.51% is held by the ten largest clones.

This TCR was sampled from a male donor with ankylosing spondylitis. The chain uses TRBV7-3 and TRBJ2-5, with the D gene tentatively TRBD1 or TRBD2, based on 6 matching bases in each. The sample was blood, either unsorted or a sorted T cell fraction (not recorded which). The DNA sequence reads TGTGCCAGCAGCTCCTTTCATTCTGGGGGGCAGACCCAGTACTTC. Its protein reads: CASSSFHSGGQTQYF.